The present TCR beta chain was sequenced within a study of control samples from healthy donors and cancer patients. Data came from immunoSEQ multiplex PCR; TCRdb stores just in-frame clones and leaves some out. The repertoire holds 200,000 or so clones, with roughly 94% as singletons. The ends lost 4 bases at V and 3 bases at J; junction bases unmatched: 9. CDR3 length: 16 amino acids. Germline V gene sequence: CDR1 SGHNT, CDR2 YYREEE (reference sequence). J is TRBJ2-2 and V is TRBV5-4; TRBD1 matches 7 bases. This TCR was recovered from a man between 45 and 60 years old in good health. The sequenced sample consisted of blood. The CDR3 region is CASSPPGTVHTGELFF. CDR3 DNA: TGTGCCAGCAGCCCACCAGGGACAGTTCACACCGGGGAGCTGTTTTTT.